The sequence of this T cell receptor (beta chain) was determined in a study of T cells in Graves' hyperthyroidism and ophthalmopathy. Study-level findings and limits: Onset of ophthalmopathy came a median 6.5 months after the model predicted it.

This clonotype was counted at least ten times. The target antigen is unknown. TCR beta CDR3 regions were amplified from RNA transcripts. First-round RT-PCR targeting the TCR CDR3 was performed with the HTBI primer set. MiXCR, run by TCRdb on the multiplex PCR reads, gives a single entry per CDR3 protein. The table lists approximately 520,000 distinct CDR3 sequences, around 21% of them singletons, with more than 20% in the top ten. The CDR3 extends over 14 amino acids. The V end lost 6 bases, the J end lost 4 bases, and 15 bases lay between the germline ends. CDR1 and CDR2 from the germline V gene are SNHLY and FYNNEI.

The receptor was derived from a man younger than 35 with Graves' hyperthyroidism. The chain links TRBV2 to TRBJ1-2, with TRBD1 as a possible D gene (6 bases). Sequencing was done on a sample of blood. The CDR3 nucleotides are TGTGCCAGCAGCCAAAAACAGGGAAGCTATGGCTACACCTTC. Translation gives CASSQKQGSYGYTF.